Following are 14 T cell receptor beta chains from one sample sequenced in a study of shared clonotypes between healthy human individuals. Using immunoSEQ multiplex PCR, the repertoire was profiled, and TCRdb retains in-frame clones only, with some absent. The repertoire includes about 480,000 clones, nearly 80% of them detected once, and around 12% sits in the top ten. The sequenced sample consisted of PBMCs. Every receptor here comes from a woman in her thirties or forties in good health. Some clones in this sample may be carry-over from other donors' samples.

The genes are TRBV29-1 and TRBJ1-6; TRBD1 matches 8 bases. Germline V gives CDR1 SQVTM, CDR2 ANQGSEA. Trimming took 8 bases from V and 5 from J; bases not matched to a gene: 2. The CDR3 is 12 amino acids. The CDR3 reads CSLGQDNSPLHF. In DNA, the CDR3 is TGCAGCCTGGGACAGGATAATTCACCCCTCCACTTT.

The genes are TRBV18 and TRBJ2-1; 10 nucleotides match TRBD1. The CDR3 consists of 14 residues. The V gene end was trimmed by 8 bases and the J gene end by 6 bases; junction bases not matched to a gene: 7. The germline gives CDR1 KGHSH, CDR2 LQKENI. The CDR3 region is CASLRDRGPNEQFF. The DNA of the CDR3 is TGTGCCAGCCTCCGGGACAGGGGACCCAATGAGCAGTTCTTC.

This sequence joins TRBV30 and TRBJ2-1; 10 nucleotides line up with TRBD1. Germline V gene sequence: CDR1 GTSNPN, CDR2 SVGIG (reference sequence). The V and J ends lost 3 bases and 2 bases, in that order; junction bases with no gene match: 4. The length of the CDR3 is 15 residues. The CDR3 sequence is CAWSTTGGAYNEQFF. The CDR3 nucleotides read TGTGCCTGGAGCACGACAGGGGGCGCCTACAATGAGCAGTTCTTC.

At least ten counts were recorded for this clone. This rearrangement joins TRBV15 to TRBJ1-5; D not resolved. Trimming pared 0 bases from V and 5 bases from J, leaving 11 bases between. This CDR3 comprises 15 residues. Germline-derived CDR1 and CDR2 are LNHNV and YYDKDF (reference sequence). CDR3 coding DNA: TGTGCCACCAGCAGAGATTCCCACCGAGATCAGCCCCAGCATTTT. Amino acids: CATSRDSHRDQPQHF.

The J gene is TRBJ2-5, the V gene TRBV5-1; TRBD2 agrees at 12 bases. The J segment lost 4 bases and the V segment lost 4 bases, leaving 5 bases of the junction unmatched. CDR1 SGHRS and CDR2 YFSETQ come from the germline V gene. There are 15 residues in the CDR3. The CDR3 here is CASSQTSGSAETQYF. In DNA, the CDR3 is TGCGCCAGCAGCCAGACTAGCGGGAGTGCAGAGACCCAGTACTTC.

The CDR3 nucleotides are TGTGCCAGCTCACCACTGACAGGGGGCTTCTACGAGCAGTACTTC. This sequence encodes CASSPLTGGFYEQYF. The rearrangement uses TRBV18 and TRBJ2-7, with 10 bases fitting TRBD1. Germline trimming cut 1 base from V and 3 bases from J; bases unmatched to any gene: 3. In germline, CDR1 is KGHSH, CDR2 LQKENI. This CDR3 has 15 amino acids. Using reference TRBV18 and TRBJ2-7 for the parts outside the CDR3, the full variable domain is NAGVMQNPRHLVRRRGQEARLRCSPMKGHSHVYWYRQLPEEGLKFMVYLQKENIIDESGMPKERFSAEFPKEGPSILRIQQVVRGDSAAYFCASSPLTGGFYEQYFGPGTRLTVT.

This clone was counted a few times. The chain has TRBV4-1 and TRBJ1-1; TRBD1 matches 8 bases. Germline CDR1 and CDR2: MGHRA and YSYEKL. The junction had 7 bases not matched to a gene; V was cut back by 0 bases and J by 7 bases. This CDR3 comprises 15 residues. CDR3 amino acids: CASSQETKQGVEAFF. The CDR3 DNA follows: TGCGCCAGCAGCCAAGAAACTAAACAGGGGGTTGAAGCTTTCTTT.

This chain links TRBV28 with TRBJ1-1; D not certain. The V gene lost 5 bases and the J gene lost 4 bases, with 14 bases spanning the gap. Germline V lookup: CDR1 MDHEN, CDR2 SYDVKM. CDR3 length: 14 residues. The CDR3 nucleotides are TGTGCCAGCAGTCTTAATTGGGGTGGCACTGAAGCTTTCTTT. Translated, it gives CASSLNWGGTEAFF.

CDR3 protein: CASSSPTGTNYEQYF. CDR3 DNA: TGTGCCAGCAGTTCCCCGACAGGAACAAACTACGAGCAGTACTTC. This chain uses TRBV28 with TRBJ2-7; D might be TRBD1 (6 bases). The CDR3 is 15 residues long. The ends were cut back, 4 bases at V and 3 bases at J, with 16 bases in the middle. Germline V gene sequence: CDR1 MDHEN, CDR2 SYDVKM.

Here the CDR3 reads CASSMTGGYHQPQHF. The CDR3 region has the DNA TGTGCCAGCAGTATGACAGGGGGGTACCATCAGCCCCAGCATTTT. The J gene is TRBJ1-5, the V gene TRBV6-5, with 9 bases fitting TRBD1. The V gene end was trimmed by 5 bases and the J gene end by 5 bases; junction bases not matched to a gene: 7. This CDR3 contains 15 residues. CDR1 and CDR2 from the germline V gene are MNHEY and SVGAGI.

The CDR3 region is CASSHAGEQETQYF. In DNA, the CDR3 is TGTGCCAGCAGCCACGCAGGGGAACAAGAGACCCAGTACTTC. The genes are TRBV7-3 and TRBJ2-5, with a weak D call TRBD1 (6 bases). This CDR3 spans 14 amino acids. Germline CDR1 is SGHTA and CDR2 is FQGTGA. Trimming removed 5 bases from V and 2 bases from J, with 12 bases in between.

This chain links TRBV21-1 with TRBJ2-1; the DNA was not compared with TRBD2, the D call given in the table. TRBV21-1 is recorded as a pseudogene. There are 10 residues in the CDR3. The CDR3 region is CANLAAAAFF. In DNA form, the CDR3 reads TGTGCCAACCTAGCGGCCGCGGCGTTCTTC.

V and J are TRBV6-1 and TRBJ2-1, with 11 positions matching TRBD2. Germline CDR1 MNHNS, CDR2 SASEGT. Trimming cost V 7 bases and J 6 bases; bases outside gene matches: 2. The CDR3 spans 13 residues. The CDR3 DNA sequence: TGTGCCAGCATTACTAGCGGGAGCAATGAGCAGTTCTTC. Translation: CASITSGSNEQFF.

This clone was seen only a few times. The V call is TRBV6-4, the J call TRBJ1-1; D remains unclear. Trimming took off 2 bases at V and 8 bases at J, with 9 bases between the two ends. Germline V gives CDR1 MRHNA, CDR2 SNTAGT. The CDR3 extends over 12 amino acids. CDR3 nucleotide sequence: TGTGCCAGCAGTGACCTCCGGGTAGAAGCTTTCTTT. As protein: CASSDLRVEAFF.